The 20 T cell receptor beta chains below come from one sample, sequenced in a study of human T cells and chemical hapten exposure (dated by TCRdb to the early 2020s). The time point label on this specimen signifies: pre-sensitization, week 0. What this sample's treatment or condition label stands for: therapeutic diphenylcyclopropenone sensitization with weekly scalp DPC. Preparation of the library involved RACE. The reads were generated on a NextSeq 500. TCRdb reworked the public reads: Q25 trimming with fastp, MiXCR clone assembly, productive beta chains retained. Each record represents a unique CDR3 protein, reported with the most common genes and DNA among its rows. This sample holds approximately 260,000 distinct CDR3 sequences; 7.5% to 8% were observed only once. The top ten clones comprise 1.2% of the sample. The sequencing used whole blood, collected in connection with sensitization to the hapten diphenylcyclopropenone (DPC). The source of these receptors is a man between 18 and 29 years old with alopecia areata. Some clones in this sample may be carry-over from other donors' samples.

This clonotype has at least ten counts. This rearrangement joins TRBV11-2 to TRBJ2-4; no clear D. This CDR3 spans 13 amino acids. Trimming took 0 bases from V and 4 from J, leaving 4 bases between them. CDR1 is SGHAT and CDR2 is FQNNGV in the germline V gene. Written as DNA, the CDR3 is TGTGCCAGCAGCTTAGACAGAAAAAACATTCAGTACTTC. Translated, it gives CASSLDRKNIQYF.

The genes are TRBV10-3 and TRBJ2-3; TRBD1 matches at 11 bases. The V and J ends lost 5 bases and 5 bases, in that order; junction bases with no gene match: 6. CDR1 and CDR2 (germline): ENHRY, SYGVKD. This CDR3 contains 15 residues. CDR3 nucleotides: TGTGCCATCAGTCTCGGACAGGGGGCTTTAGATACGCAGTATTTT. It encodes CAISLGQGALDTQYF.

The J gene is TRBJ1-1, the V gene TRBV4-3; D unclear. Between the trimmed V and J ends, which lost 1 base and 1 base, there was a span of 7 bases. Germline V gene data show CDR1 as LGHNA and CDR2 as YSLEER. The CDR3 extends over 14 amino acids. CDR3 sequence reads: CASSQVLGNTEAFF. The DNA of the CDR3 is TGCGCCAGCAGCCAAGTATTAGGGAACACTGAAGCTTTCTTT.

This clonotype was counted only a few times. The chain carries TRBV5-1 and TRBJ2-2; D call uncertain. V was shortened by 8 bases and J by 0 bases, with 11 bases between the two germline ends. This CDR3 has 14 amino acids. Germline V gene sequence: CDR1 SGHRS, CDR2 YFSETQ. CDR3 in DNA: TGCGCCAGTTTGGCAAGCCCGAACACCGGGGAGCTGTTTTTT. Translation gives CASLASPNTGELFF. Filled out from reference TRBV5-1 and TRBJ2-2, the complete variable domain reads KAGVTQTPRYLIKTRGQQVTLSCSPISGHRSVSWYQQTPGQGLQFLFEYFSETQRNKGNFPGRFSGRQFSNSRSEMNVSTLELGDSALYLCASLASPNTGELFFGEGSRLTVL.

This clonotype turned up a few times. The CDR3 DNA is TGTGCCAGCAGTCCGGGGCCTGCCAGCACTGAAGCTTTCTTT. Protein: CASSPGPASTEAFF. This chain joins TRBV2 and TRBJ1-1; possible D gene TRBD1, 5 bases. Germline CDR1 and CDR2: SNHLY and FYNNEI. The CDR3 spans 14 residues. V lost 5 bases and J lost 4, with 14 bases in between.

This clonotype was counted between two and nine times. CDR3 sequence reads: CASSGWGSKGTDTQYF. The CDR3 DNA reads as TGTGCCAGCAGTGGTTGGGGCTCTAAGGGCACAGATACGCAGTATTTT. The chain has TRBV6-5 and TRBJ2-3; possible D gene TRBD1, 5 bases. V lost 5 bases, J lost 1 base, and 16 bases lay in between. The CDR3 has 16 residues. CDR1 MNHEY and CDR2 SVGAGI come from the germline V gene.

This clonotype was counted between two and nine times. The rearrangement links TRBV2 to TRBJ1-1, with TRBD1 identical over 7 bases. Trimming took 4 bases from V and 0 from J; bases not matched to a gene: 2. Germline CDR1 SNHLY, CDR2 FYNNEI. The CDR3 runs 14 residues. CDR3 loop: CASSAQGMNTEAFF. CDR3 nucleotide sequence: TGTGCCAGCAGTGCACAGGGGATGAACACTGAAGCTTTCTTT.

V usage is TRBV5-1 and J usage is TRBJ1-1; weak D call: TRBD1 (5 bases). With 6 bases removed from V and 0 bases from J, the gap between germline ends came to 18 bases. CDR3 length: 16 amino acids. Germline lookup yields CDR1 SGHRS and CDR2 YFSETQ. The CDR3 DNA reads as TGCGCCAGCACCGCTCGGCTAGACAGCATGAACACTGAAGCTTTCTTT. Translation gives CASTARLDSMNTEAFF.

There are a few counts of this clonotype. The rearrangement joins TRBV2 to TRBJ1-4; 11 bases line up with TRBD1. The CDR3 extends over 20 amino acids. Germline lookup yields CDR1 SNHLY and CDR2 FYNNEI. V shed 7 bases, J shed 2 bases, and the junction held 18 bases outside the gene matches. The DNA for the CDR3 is TGTGCCAGCAACATCCCTTTACTGGACAGGGGGCAAAGGACTAATGAAAAACTGTTTTTT. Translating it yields CASNIPLLDRGQRTNEKLFF.

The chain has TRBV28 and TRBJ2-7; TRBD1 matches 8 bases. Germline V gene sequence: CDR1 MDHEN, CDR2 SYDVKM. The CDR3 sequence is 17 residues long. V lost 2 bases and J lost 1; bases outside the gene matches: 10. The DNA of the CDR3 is TGTGCCAGCAGTTTAGGACAGGGATCTCTCCAATCCTACGAGCAGTACTTC. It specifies CASSLGQGSLQSYEQYF.

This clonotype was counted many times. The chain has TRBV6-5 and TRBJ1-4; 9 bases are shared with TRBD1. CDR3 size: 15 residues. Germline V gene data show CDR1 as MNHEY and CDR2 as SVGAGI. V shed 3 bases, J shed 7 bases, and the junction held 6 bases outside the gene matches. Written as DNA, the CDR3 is TGTGCCAGCAGTTATGGGGACAGGGAGGGTGAAAAACTGTTTTTT. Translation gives CASSYGDREGEKLFF.

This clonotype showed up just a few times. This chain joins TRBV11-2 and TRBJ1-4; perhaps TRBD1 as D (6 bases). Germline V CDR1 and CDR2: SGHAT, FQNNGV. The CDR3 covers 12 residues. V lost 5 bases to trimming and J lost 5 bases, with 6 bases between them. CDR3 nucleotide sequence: TGTGCCAGCAGCCAGGGGAATGAAAAACTGTTTTTT. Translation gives CASSQGNEKLFF.

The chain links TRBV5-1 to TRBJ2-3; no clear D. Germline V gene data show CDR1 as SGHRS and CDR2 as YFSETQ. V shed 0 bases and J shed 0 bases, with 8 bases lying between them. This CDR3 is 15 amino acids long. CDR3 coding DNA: TGCGCCAGCAGCTTGGGCGGTATTAGCACAGATACGCAGTATTTT. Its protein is CASSLGGISTDTQYF.

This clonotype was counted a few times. The CDR3 coding sequence is TGTGCCAGCAGTTTAAACAGGGGCGCGACCGAGCAGTACTTC. It specifies CASSLNRGATEQYF. This rearrangement joins TRBV27 to TRBJ2-7; 7 bases match TRBD1. Looked up from germline, CDR1 is MNHEY and CDR2 is SMNVEV (reference sequence). This CDR3 spans 14 amino acids. V lost 2 bases and J lost 6; bases outside the gene matches: 7.

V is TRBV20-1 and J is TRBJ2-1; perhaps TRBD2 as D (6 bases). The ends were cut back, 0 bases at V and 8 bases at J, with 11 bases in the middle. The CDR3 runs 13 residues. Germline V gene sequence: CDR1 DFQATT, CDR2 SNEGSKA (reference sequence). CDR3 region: CSARELALDEQFF. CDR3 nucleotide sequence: TGCAGTGCTAGAGAGCTAGCGCTCGATGAGCAGTTCTTC.

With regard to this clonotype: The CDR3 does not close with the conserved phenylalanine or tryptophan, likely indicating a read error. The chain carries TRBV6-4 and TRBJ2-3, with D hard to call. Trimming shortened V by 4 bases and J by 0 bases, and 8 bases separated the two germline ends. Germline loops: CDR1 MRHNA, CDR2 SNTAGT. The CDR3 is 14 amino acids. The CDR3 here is CASSAEASTDTQYS. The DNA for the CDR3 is TGTGCCAGCAGTGCTGAGGCTAGCACAGATACGCAGTATTCT.

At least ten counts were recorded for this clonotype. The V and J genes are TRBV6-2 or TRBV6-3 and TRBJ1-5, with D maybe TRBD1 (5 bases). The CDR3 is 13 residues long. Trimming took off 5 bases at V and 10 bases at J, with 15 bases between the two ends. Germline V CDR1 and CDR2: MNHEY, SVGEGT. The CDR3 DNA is TGTGCCAGCAGTAGGGACGGAATCAATCCCCAGCATTTT. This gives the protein CASSRDGINPQHF.

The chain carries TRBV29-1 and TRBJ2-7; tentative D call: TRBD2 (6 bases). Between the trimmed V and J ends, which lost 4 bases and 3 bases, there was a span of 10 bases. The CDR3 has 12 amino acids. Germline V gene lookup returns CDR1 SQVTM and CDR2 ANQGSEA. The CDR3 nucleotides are TGCAGCGTTGGGGGGGACGGCTACGAGCAGTACTTC. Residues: CSVGGDGYEQYF.

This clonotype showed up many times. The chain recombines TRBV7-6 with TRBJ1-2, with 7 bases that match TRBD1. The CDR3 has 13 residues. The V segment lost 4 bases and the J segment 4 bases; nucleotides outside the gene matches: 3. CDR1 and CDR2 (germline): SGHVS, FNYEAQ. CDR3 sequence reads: CASSSGDSYGYTF. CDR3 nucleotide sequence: TGTGCCAGCAGCTCTGGGGACAGCTATGGCTACACCTTC.

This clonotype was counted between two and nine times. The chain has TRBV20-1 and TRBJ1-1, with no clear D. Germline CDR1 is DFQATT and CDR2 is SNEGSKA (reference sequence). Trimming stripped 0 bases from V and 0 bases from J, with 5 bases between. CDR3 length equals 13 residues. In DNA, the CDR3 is TGCAGTGCTAGAGACTGGATGAACACTGAAGCTTTCTTT. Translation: CSARDWMNTEAFF.